This T cell receptor beta chain was identified in a study of vaccination effects on CD4 cells after COVID-19. Across the whole study: Samples were taken post-vaccine, and their median timing was 72 days after the second dose.

TCRdb's copy holds only in-frame clones and misses some; the assay was immunoSEQ multiplex PCR. The sample consists of approximately 61,000 clones, approximately 73% of them appearing once. In regard to this clone: Its antigen is not identified.

Antigen-specific CD4+ T cells were expanded (with viral peptide pools) by the ViraFEST assay ahead of sequencing. Scientists isolated CD4+ T cells after an approximately 10-day culture period ended. Two doses of either BNT162b2 or mRNA-1273 were given to each participant. Vaccine recipients, nucleocapsid antibody negative, had no prior SARS-CoV-2 infection. Wells containing 1.5 million to 2.5 million PBMC each were cultured with 10 IU/ml IL-2 and approximately 10 ug/ml peptides. The V gene lost 1 base and the J gene lost 11 bases, with 8 bases spanning the gap. CDR1 SGHAT and CDR2 FQNNGV come from the germline V gene. This CDR3 contains 11 residues.

This specimen was CD4+ T cells from PBMCs cultured with HCoV-229E spike peptides, taken after COVID-19 vaccination. The TCR originated in a human donor who received a COVID-19 vaccine. The chain carries TRBV11-2 and TRBJ1-1; D is uncertain. This chain's CDR3 is CASSLVDAAFF. The CDR3 DNA follows: TGTGCCAGCAGCTTAGTAGACGCGGCTTTCTTT.